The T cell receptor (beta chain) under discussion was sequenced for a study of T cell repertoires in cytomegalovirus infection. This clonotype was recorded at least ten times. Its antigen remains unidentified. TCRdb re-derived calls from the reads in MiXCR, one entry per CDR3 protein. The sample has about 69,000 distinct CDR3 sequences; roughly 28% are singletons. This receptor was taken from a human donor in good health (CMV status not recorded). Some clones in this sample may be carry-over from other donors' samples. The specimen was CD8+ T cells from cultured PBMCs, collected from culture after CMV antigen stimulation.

The chain's CDR3 is CASSLPARIGQETQYF. In DNA form, the CDR3 reads TGTGCCAGCAGCTTACCCGCAAGAATAGGCCAAGAGACCCAGTACTTC. This rearrangement joins TRBV7-8 to TRBJ2-5, with D unresolved. V lost 2 bases, J lost 1 base, and 14 bases lay in between. Germline CDR1 and CDR2: SGHVS and FQNEAQ. This CDR3 has 16 amino acids.